The sequence of this T cell receptor (beta chain) was determined in a study of beta chain features in type 1 diabetes. On this clone itself: Its target is unknown.

Study conclusions and caveats: Shortening that was moderate but significant affected the TCRB CDR3s of Type 1 diabetes patients in all four CD4+ subsets. Insertion counts at VDJ junctions were lower in type 1 diabetes patients, who also showed more deletions there.

Germline-derived CDR1 and CDR2 are LNHDA and SQIVND (reference sequence). The CDR3 has 14 residues. Trimming cost V 3 bases and J 8 bases, with 13 bases left between them. Expressed TCRB transcripts were sequenced because the entire RNA isolate underwent reverse transcription. TCRdb keeps only in-frame clones here, not all; method: immunoSEQ multiplex PCR. The data contain 150,000 to 200,000 clones, around 8.6% of them seen just once; the ten biggest clones take up under 0.65%. The TCR was taken from a woman under 30 with type 1 diabetes. V gene TRBV19 combines with J gene TRBJ1-4; perhaps TRBD1 as D (5 bases). Material: central memory CD4+ T cells from blood. This chain's CDR3 is CASSMMEGMEKLFF. For the CDR3, the DNA is TGTGCCAGTAGTATGATGGAGGGGATGGAAAAACTGTTTTTT.